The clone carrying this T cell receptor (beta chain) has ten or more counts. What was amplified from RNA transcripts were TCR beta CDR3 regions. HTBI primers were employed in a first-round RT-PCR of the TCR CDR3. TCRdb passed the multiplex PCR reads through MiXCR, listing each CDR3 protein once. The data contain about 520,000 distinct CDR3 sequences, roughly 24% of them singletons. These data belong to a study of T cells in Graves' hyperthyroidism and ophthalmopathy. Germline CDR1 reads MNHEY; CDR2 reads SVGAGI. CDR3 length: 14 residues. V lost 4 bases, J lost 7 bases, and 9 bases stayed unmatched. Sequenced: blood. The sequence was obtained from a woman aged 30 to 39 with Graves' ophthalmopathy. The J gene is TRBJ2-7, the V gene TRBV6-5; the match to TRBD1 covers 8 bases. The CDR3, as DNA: TGTGCCAGCAGTTTACAGGGGGTCCAAGGGGAGCAGTACTTC. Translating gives CASSLQGVQGEQYF.